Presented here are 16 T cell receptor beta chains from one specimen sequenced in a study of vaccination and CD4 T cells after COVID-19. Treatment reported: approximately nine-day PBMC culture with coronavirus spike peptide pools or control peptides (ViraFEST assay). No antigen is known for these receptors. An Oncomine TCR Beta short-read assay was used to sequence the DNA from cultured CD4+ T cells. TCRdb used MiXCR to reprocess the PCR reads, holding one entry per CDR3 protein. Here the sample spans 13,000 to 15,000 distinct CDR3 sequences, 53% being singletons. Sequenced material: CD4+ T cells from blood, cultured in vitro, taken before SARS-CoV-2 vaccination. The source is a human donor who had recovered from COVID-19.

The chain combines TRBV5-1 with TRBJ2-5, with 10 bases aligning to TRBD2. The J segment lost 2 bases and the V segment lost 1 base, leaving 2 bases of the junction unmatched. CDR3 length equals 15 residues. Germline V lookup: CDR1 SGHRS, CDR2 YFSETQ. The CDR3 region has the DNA TGCGCCAGCAGCTTGTTTAGCGGGGGGCAAGAGACCCAGTACTTC. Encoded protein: CASSLFSGGQETQYF.

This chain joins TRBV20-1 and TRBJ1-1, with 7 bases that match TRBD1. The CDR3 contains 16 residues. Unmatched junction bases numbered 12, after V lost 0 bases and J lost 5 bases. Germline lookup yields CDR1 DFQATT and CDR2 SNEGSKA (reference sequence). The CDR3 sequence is CSARDRRGGRVTEAFF. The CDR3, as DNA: TGCAGTGCTAGAGATCGGCGAGGGGGCAGGGTAACTGAAGCTTTCTTT.

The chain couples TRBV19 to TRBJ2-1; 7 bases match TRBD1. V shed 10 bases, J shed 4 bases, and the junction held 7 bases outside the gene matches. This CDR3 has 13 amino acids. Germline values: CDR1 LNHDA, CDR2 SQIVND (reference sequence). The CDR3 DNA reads TGTGCCACGAAGGACAGGCAGTACAATGAGCAGTTCTTC. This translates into CATKDRQYNEQFF.

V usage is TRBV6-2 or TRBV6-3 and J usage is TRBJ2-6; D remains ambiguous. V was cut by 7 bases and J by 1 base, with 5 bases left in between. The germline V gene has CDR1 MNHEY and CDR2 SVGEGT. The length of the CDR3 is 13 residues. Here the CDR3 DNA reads TGTGCCAGCAAAGGGTCTGGGGCCAACGTCCTGACTTTC. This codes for CASKGSGANVLTF.

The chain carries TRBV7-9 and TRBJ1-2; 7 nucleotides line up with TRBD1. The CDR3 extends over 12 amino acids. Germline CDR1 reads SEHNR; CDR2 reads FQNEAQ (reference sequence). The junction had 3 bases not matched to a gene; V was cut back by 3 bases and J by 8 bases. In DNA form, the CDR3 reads TGTGCCAGCAGCTTCAACAGGGGAGGCTACACCTTC. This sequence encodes CASSFNRGGYTF. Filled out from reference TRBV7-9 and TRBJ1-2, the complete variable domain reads DTGVSQNPRHKITKRGQNVTFRCDPISEHNRLYWYRQTLGQGPEFLTYFQNEAQLEKSRLLSDRFSAERPKGSFSTLEIQRTEQGDSAMYLCASSFNRGGYTFGSGTRLTVV.

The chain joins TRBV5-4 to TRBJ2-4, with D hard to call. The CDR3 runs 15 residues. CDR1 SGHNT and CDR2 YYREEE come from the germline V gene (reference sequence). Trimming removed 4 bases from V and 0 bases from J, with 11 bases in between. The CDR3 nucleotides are TGTGCCAGCAGCCTCGGACCGATAGCCAAAAACATTCAGTACTTC. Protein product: CASSLGPIAKNIQYF.

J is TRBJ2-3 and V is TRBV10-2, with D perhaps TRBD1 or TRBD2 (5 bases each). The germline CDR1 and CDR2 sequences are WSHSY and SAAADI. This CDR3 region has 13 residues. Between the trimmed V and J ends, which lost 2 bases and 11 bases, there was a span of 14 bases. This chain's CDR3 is CASSEGGPGRQYF. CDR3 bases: TGCGCCAGCAGTGAGGGCGGGCCAGGGAGGCAGTATTTT.

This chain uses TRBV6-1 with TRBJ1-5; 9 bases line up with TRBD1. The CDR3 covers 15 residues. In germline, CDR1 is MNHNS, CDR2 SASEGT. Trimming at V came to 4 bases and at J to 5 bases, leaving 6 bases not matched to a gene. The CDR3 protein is CASSANRGPYQPQHF. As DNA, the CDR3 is TGTGCCAGCAGTGCGAACAGGGGGCCGTATCAGCCCCAGCATTTT.

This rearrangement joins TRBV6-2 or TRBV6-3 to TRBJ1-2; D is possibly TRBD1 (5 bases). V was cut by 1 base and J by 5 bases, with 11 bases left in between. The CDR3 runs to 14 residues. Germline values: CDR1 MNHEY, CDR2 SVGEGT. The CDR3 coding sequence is TGTGCCAGCAGTTACTACGAGGGGTCTTATGGCTACACCTTC. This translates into CASSYYEGSYGYTF.

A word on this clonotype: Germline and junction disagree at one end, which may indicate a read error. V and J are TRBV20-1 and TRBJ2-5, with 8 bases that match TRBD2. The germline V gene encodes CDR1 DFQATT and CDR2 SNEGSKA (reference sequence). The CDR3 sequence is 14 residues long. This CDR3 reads CSTSSTGLAGTQYF. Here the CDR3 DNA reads TGCAGTACTAGCTCGACAGGTCTAGCGGGGACCCAGTACTTC.

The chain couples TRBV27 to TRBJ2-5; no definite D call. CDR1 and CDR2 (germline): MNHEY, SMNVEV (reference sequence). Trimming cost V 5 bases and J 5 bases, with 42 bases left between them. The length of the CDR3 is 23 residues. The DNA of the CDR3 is TGTGCCAGCAGTCCCTCTCGAACGGCAGAGAACAACGACCAACTCCCATCCTGGGAGACCCAGTACTTC. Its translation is CASSPSRTAENNDQLPSWETQYF.

DNA of the CDR3: TGTGCCAGCAGTCGACGGGGGACGGGCTATGGCTACACCTTC. Translated: CASSRRGTGYGYTF. This chain connects TRBV6-1 to TRBJ1-2, with TRBD1 as a possible D gene (5 bases). This CDR3 is 14 amino acids long. Trimming shortened V by 5 bases and J by 4 bases, and 14 bases separated the two germline ends. Germline CDR1 is MNHNS and CDR2 is SASEGT.

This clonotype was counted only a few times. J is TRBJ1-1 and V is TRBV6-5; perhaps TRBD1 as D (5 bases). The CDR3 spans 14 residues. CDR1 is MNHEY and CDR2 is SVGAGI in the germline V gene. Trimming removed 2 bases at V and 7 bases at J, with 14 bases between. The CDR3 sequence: CASSYQRSTGEAFF. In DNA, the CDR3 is TGTGCCAGCAGTTACCAGAGAAGCACAGGTGAAGCTTTCTTT.

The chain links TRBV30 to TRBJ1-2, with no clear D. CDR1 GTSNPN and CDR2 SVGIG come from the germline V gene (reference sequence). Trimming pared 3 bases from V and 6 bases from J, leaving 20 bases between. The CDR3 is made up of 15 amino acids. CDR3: CAWSQEWGQVNGYTF. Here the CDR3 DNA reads TGTGCCTGGAGCCAGGAATGGGGTCAGGTAAATGGCTACACCTTC.

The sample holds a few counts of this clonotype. CDR3 amino acids: CASSLGGGRANEQFF. The CDR3 coding sequence is TGTGCCAGCAGCTTAGGTGGTGGGAGGGCCAATGAGCAGTTCTTC. The V gene is TRBV7-2, the J gene TRBJ2-1; 7 bases are shared with TRBD2. The CDR3 has 15 residues. V dropped 1 base and J dropped 6; count of bases not matched to a gene: 6. CDR1 and CDR2 from the germline V gene are SGHTA and FQGNSA.

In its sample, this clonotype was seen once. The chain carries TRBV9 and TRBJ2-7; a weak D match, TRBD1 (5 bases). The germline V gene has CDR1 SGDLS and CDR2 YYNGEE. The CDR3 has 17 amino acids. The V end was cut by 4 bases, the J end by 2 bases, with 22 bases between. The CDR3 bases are TGTGCCAGCAGCCCATCCCCCCAGGGCGGCCAAACCTACGAGCAGTACTTC. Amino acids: CASSPSPQGGQTYEQYF.